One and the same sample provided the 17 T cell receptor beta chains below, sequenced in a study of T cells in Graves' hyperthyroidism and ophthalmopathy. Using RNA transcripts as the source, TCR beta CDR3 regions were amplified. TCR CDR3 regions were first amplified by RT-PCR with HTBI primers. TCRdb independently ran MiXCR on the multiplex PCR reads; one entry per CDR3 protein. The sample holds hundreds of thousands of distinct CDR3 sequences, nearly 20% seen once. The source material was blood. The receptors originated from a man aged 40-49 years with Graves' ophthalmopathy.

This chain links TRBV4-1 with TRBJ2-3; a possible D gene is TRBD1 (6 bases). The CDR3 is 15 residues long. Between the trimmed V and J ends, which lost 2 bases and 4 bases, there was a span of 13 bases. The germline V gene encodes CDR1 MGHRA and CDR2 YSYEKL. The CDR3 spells CASSQNGQSADTQYF. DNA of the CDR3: TGCGCCAGCAGCCAAAACGGACAGTCGGCAGATACGCAGTATTTT.

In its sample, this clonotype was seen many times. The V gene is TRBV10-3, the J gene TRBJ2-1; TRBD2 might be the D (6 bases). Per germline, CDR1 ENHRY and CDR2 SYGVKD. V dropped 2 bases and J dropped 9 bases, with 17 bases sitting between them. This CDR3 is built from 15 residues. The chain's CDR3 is CAISEGRPAEGEQFF. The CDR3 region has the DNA TGTGCCATCAGTGAGGGCCGACCCGCGGAGGGTGAGCAGTTCTTC.

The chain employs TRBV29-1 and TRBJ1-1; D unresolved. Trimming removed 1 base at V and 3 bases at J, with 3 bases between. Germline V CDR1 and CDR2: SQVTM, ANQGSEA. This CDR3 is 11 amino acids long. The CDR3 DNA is TGCAGCGTTGAAGGGTACACTGAAGCTTTCTTT. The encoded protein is CSVEGYTEAFF.

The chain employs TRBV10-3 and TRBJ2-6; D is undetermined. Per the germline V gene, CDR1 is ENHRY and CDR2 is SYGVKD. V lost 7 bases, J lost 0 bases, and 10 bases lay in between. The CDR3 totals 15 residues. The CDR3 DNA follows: TGTGCCATCATGGACGGACCCTCTGGGGCCAACGTCCTGACTTTC. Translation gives CAIMDGPSGANVLTF.

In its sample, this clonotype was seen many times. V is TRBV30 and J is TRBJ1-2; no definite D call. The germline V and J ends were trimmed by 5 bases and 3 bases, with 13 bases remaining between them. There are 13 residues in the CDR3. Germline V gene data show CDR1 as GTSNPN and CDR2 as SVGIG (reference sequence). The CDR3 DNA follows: TGTGCCTGGGAGGGAGATGAAGACTATGGCTACACCTTC. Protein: CAWEGDEDYGYTF.

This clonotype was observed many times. The CDR3 bases are TGTGCCAGCAGTTTAGCCCCGGCCCCAGCCTACAATGAGCAGTTCTTC. Its translation: CASSLAPAPAYNEQFF. The chain has TRBV12-3 or TRBV12-4 and TRBJ2-1, with D uncertain. Trimming cost V 0 bases and J 2 bases, with 11 bases left between them. The CDR3 length is 16 residues.

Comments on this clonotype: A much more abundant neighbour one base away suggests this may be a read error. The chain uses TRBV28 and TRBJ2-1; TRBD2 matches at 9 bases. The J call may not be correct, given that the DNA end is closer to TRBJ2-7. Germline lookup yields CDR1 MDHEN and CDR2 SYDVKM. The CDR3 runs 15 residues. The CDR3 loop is CASSDSGSSYNEQYF. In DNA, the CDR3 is TGTGCCAGCAGTGATAGCGGGAGCTCCTACAATGAGCAGTACTTC.

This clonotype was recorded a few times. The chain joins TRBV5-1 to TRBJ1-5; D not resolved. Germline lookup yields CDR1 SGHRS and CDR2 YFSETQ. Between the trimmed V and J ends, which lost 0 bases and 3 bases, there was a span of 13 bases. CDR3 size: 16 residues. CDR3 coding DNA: TGCGCCAGCAGCTTGGCTCCGGTAGGCTCCAATCAGCCCCAGCATTTT. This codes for CASSLAPVGSNQPQHF.

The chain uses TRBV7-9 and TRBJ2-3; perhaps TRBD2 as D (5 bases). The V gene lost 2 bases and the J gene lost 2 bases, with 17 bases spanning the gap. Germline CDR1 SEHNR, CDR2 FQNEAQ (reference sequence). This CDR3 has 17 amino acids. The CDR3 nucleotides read TGTGCCAGCAGCTTAAAGGTAGCGCACTACCACACAGATACGCAGTATTTT. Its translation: CASSLKVAHYHTDTQYF. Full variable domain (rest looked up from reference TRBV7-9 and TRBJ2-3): DTGVSQNPRHKITKRGQNVTFRCDPISEHNRLYWYRQTLGQGPEFLTYFQNEAQLEKSRLLSDRFSAERPKGSFSTLEIQRTEQGDSAMYLCASSLKVAHYHTDTQYFGPGTRLTVL.

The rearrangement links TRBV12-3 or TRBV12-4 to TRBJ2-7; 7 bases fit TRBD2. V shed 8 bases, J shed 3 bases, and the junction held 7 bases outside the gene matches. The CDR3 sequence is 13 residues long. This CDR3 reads CASRGGILYEQYF. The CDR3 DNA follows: TGTGCCAGCCGGGGAGGGATACTCTACGAGCAGTACTTC.

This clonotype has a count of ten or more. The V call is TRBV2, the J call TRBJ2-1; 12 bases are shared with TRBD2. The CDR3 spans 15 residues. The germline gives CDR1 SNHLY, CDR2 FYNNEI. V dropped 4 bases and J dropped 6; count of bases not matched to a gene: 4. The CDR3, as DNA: TGTGCCAGCAGTGCTAGCGGGGGGGCGGGCAATGAGCAGTTCTTC. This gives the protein CASSASGGAGNEQFF.

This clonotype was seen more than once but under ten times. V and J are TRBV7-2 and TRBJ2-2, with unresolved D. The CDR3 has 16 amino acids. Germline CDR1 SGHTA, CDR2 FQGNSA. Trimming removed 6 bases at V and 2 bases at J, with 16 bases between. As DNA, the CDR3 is TGTGCCAGCAGACCTCCCGGCAGTAGAAACACCGGGGAGCTGTTTTTT. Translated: CASRPPGSRNTGELFF.

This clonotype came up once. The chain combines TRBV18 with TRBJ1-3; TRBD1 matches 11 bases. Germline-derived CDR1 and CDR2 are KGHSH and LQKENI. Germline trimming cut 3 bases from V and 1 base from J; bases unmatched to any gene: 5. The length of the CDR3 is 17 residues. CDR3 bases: TGTGCCAGCTCACCTTCCGGGACAGGGGGATCTGGAAACACCATATATTTT. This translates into CASSPSGTGGSGNTIYF.

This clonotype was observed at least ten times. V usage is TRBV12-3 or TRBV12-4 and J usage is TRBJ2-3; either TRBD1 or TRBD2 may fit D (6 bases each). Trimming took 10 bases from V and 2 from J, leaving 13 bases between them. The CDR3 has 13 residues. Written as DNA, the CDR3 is TGTGCCACCCAGAGGGGGGACACAGATACGCAGTATTTT. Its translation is CATQRGDTDTQYF.

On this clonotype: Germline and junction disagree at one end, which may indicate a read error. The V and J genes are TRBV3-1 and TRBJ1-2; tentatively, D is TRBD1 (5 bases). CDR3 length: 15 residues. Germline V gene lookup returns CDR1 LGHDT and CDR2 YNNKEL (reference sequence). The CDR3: CASSQDLRAARGCTF. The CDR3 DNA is TGTGCCAGCAGCCAGGACCTTAGGGCCGCTCGGGGCTGCACCTTC.

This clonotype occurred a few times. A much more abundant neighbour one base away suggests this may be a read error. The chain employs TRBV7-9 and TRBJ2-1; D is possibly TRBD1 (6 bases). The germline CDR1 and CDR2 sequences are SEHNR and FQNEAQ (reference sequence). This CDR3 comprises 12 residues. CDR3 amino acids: CASSFQGNGQFF. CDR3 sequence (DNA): TGTGCCAGCAGTTTTCAGGGGAATGGGCAGTTCTTC.

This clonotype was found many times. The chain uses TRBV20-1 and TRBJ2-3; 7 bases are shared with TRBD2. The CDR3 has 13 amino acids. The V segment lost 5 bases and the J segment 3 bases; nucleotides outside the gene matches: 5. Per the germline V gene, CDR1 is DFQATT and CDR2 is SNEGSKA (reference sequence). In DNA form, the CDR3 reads TGCAGTGCTCCTAGCGGTAGGACAGATACGCAGTATTTT. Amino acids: CSAPSGRTDTQYF.